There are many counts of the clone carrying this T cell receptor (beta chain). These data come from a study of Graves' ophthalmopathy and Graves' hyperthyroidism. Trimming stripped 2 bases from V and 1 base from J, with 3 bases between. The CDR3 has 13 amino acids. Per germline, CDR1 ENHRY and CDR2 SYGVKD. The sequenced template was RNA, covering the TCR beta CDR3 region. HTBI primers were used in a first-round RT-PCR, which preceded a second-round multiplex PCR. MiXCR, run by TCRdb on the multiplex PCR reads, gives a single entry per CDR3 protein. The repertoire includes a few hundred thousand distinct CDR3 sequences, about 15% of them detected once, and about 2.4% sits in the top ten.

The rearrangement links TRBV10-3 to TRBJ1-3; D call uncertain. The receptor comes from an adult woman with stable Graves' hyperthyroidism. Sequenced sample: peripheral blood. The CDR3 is CAISEVSGNTIYF. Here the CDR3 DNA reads TGTGCCATCAGTGAGGTTTCTGGAAACACCATATATTTT.